This T cell receptor (beta chain) was profiled in a study of metastatic and nonmetastatic thyroid tumors. To note about this clone: Its cognate antigen is unknown.

Study results and caveats: TCR beta diversity was reportedly significantly higher in malignant thyroid tumors than benign nodules, in blood and tumor.

V gave up 8 bases and J gave up 1 base, with 9 bases separating them. The V gene's germline CDR1 is SNHLY and CDR2 FYNNEI. The CDR3 has 13 residues. TCRdb re-called the PCR reads with MiXCR. The sample lists 40,000 or so clones, around 20% seen once, with about 17% in the top ten. Ahead of thyroid surgery, no patient had received treatment of any kind. The chain has TRBV2 and TRBJ2-1, with D unresolved. Specimen: blood. The sequence was obtained from a female donor with papillary thyroid cancer or a benign thyroid nodule (not recorded which). Some clones in this sample may be carry-over from other donors' samples. CDR3 DNA: TGTGCCAGCCATCGGCAGTCCTACAATGAGCAGTTCTTC. Protein product: CASHRQSYNEQFF.